The 8 T cell receptor beta chains listed next were all sequenced from one sample in a study of blood T cell repertoires in COVID-19. The table came from immunoSEQ multiplex PCR; TCRdb's copy has only in-frame clones and leaves some out. The sample contains about 250,000 clones, 80% to 95% of which appear only once. The sample was PBMCs or T cells enriched from blood (not recorded which). Receptors were obtained from a woman aged 18-35 years who had recovered from COVID-19.

This chain uses TRBV27 with TRBJ2-1; 11 nucleotides agree with TRBD2. CDR1 and CDR2 (germline): MNHEY, SMNVEV (reference sequence). The CDR3 consists of 14 residues. Losses at the gene ends were 9 bases for V and 10 bases for J; bases not matched to a gene: 11. The CDR3 nucleotides read TGTGCCAGTCAATTAGCGGGAGGGCCTCGGGAGCAGTTCTTC. Translation: CASQLAGGPREQFF.

This sequence joins TRBV5-4 and TRBJ2-3; TRBD1 matches 9 bases. The CDR3 is 15 amino acids. The V gene end was trimmed by 4 bases and the J gene end by 4 bases; junction bases not matched to a gene: 7. Germline V gene sequence: CDR1 SGHNT, CDR2 YYREEE (reference sequence). The CDR3 bases are TGTGCCAGCAGCCCGGGGGACAGGGCCCCAGATACGCAGTATTTT. Its protein is CASSPGDRAPDTQYF.

DNA for the CDR3: TGTGCCAGCAGCCCCCGGACAGTGAGTGATAATTCACCCCTCCACTTT. The encoded protein is CASSPRTVSDNSPLHF. The chain couples TRBV3-1 (or the pseudogene TRBV3-2) to TRBJ1-6, with D possibly TRBD1 on 6 matching bases. The germline gives CDR1 LGHDT, CDR2 YNNKEL (reference sequence). Trimming took off 4 bases at V and 5 bases at J, with 15 bases between the two ends. The CDR3 consists of 16 residues.

The V call is TRBV24-1, the J call TRBJ1-2; TRBD1 matches 8 bases. From germline, CDR1 is KGHDR and CDR2 SFDVKD. The V gene end was trimmed by 2 bases and the J gene end by 5 bases; junction bases not matched to a gene: 3. The CDR3 contains 14 residues. The CDR3 sequence: CATSDSGQEYGYTF. The CDR3 nucleotides read TGTGCCACCAGTGATTCGGGACAGGAGTATGGCTACACCTTC.

J is TRBJ1-5 and V is TRBV3-1 (or the pseudogene TRBV3-2); D not certain. V dropped 1 base and J dropped 0 bases, with 7 bases sitting between them. The CDR3 totals 15 residues. Germline V gene sequence: CDR1 LGHDT, CDR2 YNNKEL (reference sequence). In DNA form, the CDR3 reads TGTGCCAGCAGCCAAGGTCCGGGTAGCAATCAGCCCCAGCATTTT. It codes for CASSQGPGSNQPQHF.

The V gene is TRBV27, the J gene TRBJ2-7; 9 bases are a match to TRBD1. CDR3 length: 14 amino acids. CDR1 MNHEY and CDR2 SMNVEV come from the germline V gene (reference sequence). V was clipped by 4 bases and J by 4 bases; unmatched bases: 5. CDR3 residues: CASSYGTGRYEQYF. In DNA, the CDR3 is TGTGCCAGCAGTTACGGGACAGGGCGGTACGAGCAGTACTTC.

This chain links TRBV20-1 with TRBJ1-3; D is undetermined. Germline V gene sequence: CDR1 DFQATT, CDR2 SNEGSKA (reference sequence). Trimming took off 3 bases at V and 2 bases at J, with 11 bases between the two ends. The CDR3 consists of 14 residues. DNA of the CDR3: TGCAGTGCTAGTCCCCGGAGCACTGGAAACACCATATATTTT. Amino acid sequence: CSASPRSTGNTIYF.

J is TRBJ1-1 and V is TRBV29-1; D is undetermined. Germline V gene lookup returns CDR1 SQVTM and CDR2 ANQGSEA. The V and J ends lost 7 bases and 1 base respectively, with 7 bases between them. The CDR3 length is 11 residues. The CDR3 is CSARSNTEAFF. DNA for the CDR3: TGCAGCGCCAGGTCGAACACTGAAGCTTTCTTT. Full variable domain (outside the CDR3, taken from reference TRBV29-1 and TRBJ1-1): SAVISQKPSRDICQRGTSLTIQCQVDSQVTMMFWYRQQPGQSLTLIATANQGSEATYESGFVIDKFPISRPNLTFSTLTVSNMSPEDSSIYLCSARSNTEAFFGQGTRLTVV.